This T cell receptor (beta chain) came from a study of beta chain features in type 1 diabetes. Study-wide background: Healthy donors resembled patients in age, gender and cell yields. Across all samples, about 100,000,000 sorted cells were examined. Study conclusions and caveats: VDJ junctions sequenced from type 1 diabetes patients showed fewer insertions and more deletions.

The whole isolated RNA underwent reverse transcription, so sequencing captured expressed TCRB transcripts. TCRdb's table, derived via immunoSEQ multiplex PCR, lists solely in-frame clones and lacks some. The sample holds 330,000 or so clones, 15% to 20% seen once. The CDR3 sequence is 16 residues long. Germline V gene lookup returns CDR1 SGHRS and CDR2 YFSETQ. V lost 4 bases and J lost 0, with 11 bases in between. Sorting that relied on CD45RO/CCR7/CD25/CD127/CD95/CD27 yielded CD4+ naive, central memory, regulatory and stem cell-like memory cells. A note on this clone: The antigen is unknown.

This clonotype was sampled from a woman younger than 30 in good health. Sequencing input: naive CD4+ T cells from blood. The chain employs TRBV5-1 and TRBJ2-6; D possibly corresponds to TRBD2 (6 bases). Here the CDR3 reads CASSPGGLSGANVLTF. The CDR3 nucleotides read TGCGCCAGCAGCCCCGGGGGTCTCTCTGGGGCCAACGTCCTGACTTTC. The whole variable domain, filled in from reference TRBV5-1 and TRBJ2-6, reads KAGVTQTPRYLIKTRGQQVTLSCSPISGHRSVSWYQQTPGQGLQFLFEYFSETQRNKGNFPGRFSGRQFSNSRSEMNVSTLELGDSALYLCASSPGGLSGANVLTFGAGSRLTVL.